The 11 T cell receptor beta chains in this list originate from one sample, sequenced in a study of beta chain features in type 1 diabetes. Reverse transcribing all isolated RNA meant expressed TCRB transcripts were sequenced. The assay was immunoSEQ multiplex PCR, and TCRdb's table has in-frame clones only and misses some. Of about 930,000 clones listed, under 20% are singletons. Sequenced: naive CD4+ T cells from blood. These TCRs come from a woman aged 18-35 years in good health.

The genes are TRBV5-1 and TRBJ2-7; the match to TRBD2 covers 11 bases. Germline V gives CDR1 SGHRS, CDR2 YFSETQ. V was pared by 4 bases and J by 3 bases, with 6 bases of the junction left unmatched. The CDR3 length is 15 residues. The CDR3 sequence: CASSEGLAGHYEQYF. CDR3 DNA sequence: TGCGCCAGCAGCGAAGGACTAGCGGGCCACTACGAGCAGTACTTC.

The DNA for the CDR3 is TGTGCCACCAGCAGAGAGGGGGCAGGGGGCTTGCAGTTCTTC. This sequence encodes CATSREGAGGLQFF. The rearrangement uses TRBV15 and TRBJ2-1; TRBD1 matches at 8 bases. V lost 0 bases and J lost 12; bases outside the gene matches: 7. Germline CDR1 reads LNHNV; CDR2 reads YYDKDF (reference sequence). CDR3 length equals 14 residues.

The table lists this clone with a few counts. J is TRBJ2-7 and V is TRBV4-2, with 8 bases matching TRBD1. CDR3 length: 14 amino acids. The V gene end was trimmed by 4 bases and the J gene end by 2 bases; junction bases not matched to a gene: 4. Looked up from germline, CDR1 is LGHNA and CDR2 is YNFKEQ. Here the CDR3 DNA reads TGTGCCAGCAGCCCCCAGACAGGGGCCTACGAGCAGTACTTC. Amino acids: CASSPQTGAYEQYF.

The chain couples TRBV5-1 to TRBJ2-3; a possible D gene is TRBD1 (6 bases). V was clipped by 4 bases and J by 4 bases, with 10 bases between them. The CDR3 sequence is 13 residues long. Germline V gives CDR1 SGHRS, CDR2 YFSETQ. CDR3 sequence (DNA): TGCGCCAGCAGCCAGACAGGAGCAGATACGCAGTATTTT. Its translation is CASSQTGADTQYF.

A word on this clone: At the DNA level, this CDR3 is encoded by other sequences in the same sample as well. The chain combines TRBV10-3 with TRBJ1-2; tentative D call: TRBD1 (6 bases). CDR3 length: 13 amino acids. Trimming shortened V by 6 bases and J by 3 bases, and 11 bases separated the two germline ends. Germline-derived CDR1 and CDR2 are ENHRY and SYGVKD. The CDR3 nucleotides are TGTGCCATCAGCGAAGGGGGGGACTATGGCTACACCTTC. This gives the protein CAISEGGDYGYTF.

This clone was detected only a few times. The chain uses TRBV19 and TRBJ2-7; TRBD1 matches 9 bases. This CDR3 has 14 amino acids. Looked up from germline, CDR1 is LNHDA and CDR2 is SQIVND (reference sequence). The V and J ends lost 6 bases and 2 bases, in that order; junction bases with no gene match: 5. CDR3 nucleotides: TGTGCCAGTAGCCTTGGGACAGGGCCCTACGAGCAGTACTTC. Protein: CASSLGTGPYEQYF.

Written as DNA, the CDR3 is TGTGCCAGTAGAACTTACAGACTCCCGTACCAAGAGACCCAGTACTTC. Translating gives CASRTYRLPYQETQYF. This chain joins TRBV19 and TRBJ2-5; D unresolved. This CDR3 comprises 16 residues. Trimming removed 6 bases from V and 0 bases from J, with 17 bases in between. Germline assignment: CDR1 LNHDA and CDR2 SQIVND (reference sequence).

CDR3 protein: CASAYRPYEQYF. The CDR3 bases are TGTGCCAGCGCATACAGGCCCTACGAGCAGTACTTC. The chain recombines TRBV2 with TRBJ2-7; tentatively, D is TRBD1 (5 bases). The V end lost 8 bases, the J end lost 2 bases, and 10 bases lay between the germline ends. The CDR3 extends over 12 amino acids. CDR1 is SNHLY and CDR2 is FYNNEI in the germline V gene.

Only a few counts were recorded for this clone. This rearrangement joins TRBV7-8 to TRBJ2-1, with D perhaps matching TRBD1 (6 bases). The CDR3 loop spans 11 amino acids. With 1 base removed from V and 12 bases from J, the gap between germline ends came to 7 bases. Germline CDR1 reads SGHVS; CDR2 reads FQNEAQ. The CDR3 DNA reads TGTGCCAGCAGCTTAGTGACAGGGCAGTTCTTC. This encodes CASSLVTGQFF.

V gene TRBV7-8 combines with J gene TRBJ2-1; 10 bases match TRBD2. The V segment lost 1 base and the J segment 2 bases; nucleotides outside the gene matches: 5. Germline CDR1 reads SGHVS; CDR2 reads FQNEAQ. The length of the CDR3 is 17 residues. CDR3 in DNA: TGTGCCAGCAGCTTAGGGAGTCTAGCGGGAGCCTACAATGAGCAGTTCTTC. Amino acid sequence: CASSLGSLAGAYNEQFF.

The chain joins TRBV7-3 to TRBJ1-5; TRBD1 might be the D (5 bases). The V gene's germline CDR1 is SGHTA and CDR2 FQGTGA. The CDR3 totals 19 residues. With 0 bases removed from V and 4 bases from J, the gap between germline ends came to 22 bases. In DNA, the CDR3 is TGTGCCAGCAGCTTAACGCCGCCACCGCACGACAGCGATAATCAGCCCCAGCATTTT. The encoded protein is CASSLTPPPHDSDNQPQHF. Full variable domain (outside the CDR3, taken from reference TRBV7-3 and TRBJ1-5): GAGVSQTPSNKVTEKGKYVELRCDPISGHTALYWYRQSLGQGPEFLIYFQGTGAADDSGLPNDRFFAVRPEGSVSTLKIQRTERGDSAVYLCASSLTPPPHDSDNQPQHFGDGTRLSIL.